This TCR beta chain was identified during a study of cytomegalovirus exposure and HLA in healthy donors. Overall study: Most genotyped donors, 81% of 398, had Caucasian-associated genetic ancestry.

A note on this clone: The sample carries other DNA sequences with the same CDR3.

The CDR3 contains 14 residues. CDR1 is MGHRA and CDR2 is YSYEKL in the germline V gene. The ends were cut back, 8 bases at V and 1 base at J, with 13 bases in the middle. A multiplex PCR was run with 60 Vbeta primers and 13 Jbeta primers. Method: immunoSEQ multiplex PCR; TCRdb's copy keeps in-frame clones and lacks some. This sample's table has about 88,000 clones. The specimen was PBMCs. This chain joins TRBV4-1 and TRBJ2-3, with D hard to call. This TCR derives from a girl aged 10 to 17 in good health and CMV-seropositive. As DNA, the CDR3 is TGCGCCAGCTCTAAATCCGAGGGCACAGATACGCAGTATTTT. Its protein is CASSKSEGTDTQYF.